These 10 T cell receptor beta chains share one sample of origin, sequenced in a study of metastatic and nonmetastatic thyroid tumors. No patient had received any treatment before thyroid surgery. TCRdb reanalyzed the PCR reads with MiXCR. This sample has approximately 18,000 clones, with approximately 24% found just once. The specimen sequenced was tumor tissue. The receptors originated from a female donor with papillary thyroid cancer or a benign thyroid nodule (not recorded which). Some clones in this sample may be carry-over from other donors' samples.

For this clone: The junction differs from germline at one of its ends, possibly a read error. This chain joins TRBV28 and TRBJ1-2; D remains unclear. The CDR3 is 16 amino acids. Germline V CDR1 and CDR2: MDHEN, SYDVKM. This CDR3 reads CASSTQVNQPNYGYTF. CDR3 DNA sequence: TGTGCCAGCAGTACTCAGGTAAACCAGCCTAACTATGGCTACACATTC.

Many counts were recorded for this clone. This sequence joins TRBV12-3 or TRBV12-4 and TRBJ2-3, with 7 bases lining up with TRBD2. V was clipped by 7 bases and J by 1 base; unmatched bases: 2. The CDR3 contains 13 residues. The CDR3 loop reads CASKTSGTDTQYF. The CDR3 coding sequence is TGTGCCAGCAAAACTAGCGGCACAGATACGCAGTATTTT.

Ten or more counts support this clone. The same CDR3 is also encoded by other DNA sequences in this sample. CDR3 loop: CASSLLRTEAFF. The DNA for the CDR3 is TGTGCCAGCAGCTTGTTACGCACTGAAGCTTTCTTT. The rearrangement joins TRBV11-2 to TRBJ1-1; unclear D gene. V was shortened by 3 bases and J by 4 bases, with 6 bases between the two germline ends. This CDR3 contains 12 residues. Germline V CDR1 and CDR2: SGHAT, FQNNGV.

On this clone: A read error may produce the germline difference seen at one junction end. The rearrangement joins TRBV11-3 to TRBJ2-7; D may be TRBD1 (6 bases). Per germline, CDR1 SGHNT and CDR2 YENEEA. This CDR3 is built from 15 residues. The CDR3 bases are TGTGCCAGCAGCCCCCCCCGACACAGGGCTAACGAGCATTACTTC. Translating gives CASSPPRHRANEHYF.

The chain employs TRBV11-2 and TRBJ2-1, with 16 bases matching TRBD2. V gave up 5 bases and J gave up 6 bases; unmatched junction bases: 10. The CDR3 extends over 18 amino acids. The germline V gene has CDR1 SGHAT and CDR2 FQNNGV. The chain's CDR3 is CASSPRGLAGGVVNEQFF. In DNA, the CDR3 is TGTGCCAGCAGCCCAAGGGGACTAGCGGGAGGGGTTGTCAATGAGCAGTTCTTC.

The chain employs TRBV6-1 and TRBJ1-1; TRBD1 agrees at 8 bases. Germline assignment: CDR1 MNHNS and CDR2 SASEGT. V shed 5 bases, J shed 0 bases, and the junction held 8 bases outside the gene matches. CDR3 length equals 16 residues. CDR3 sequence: CASSKGQGWLNTEAFF. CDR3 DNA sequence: TGTGCCAGCAGTAAAGGACAGGGATGGTTGAACACTGAAGCTTTCTTT.

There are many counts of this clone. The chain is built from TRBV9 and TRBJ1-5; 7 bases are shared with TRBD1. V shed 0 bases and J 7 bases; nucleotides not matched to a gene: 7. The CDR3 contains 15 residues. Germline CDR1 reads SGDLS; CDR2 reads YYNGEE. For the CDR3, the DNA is TGTGCCAGCAGCGTAGATGGACAGGAAGGGCAGCCCCAGCATTTT. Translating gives CASSVDGQEGQPQHF. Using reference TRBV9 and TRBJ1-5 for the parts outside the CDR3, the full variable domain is DSGVTQTPKHLITATGQRVTLRCSPRSGDLSVYWYQQSLDQGLQFLIQYYNGEERAKGNILERFSAQQFPDLHSELNLSSLELGDSALYFCASSVDGQEGQPQHFGDGTRLSIL.

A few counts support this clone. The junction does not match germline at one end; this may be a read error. CDR3 protein: CSSRAPSSWFSSYEQYF. In nucleotides, the CDR3 is TGCAGTTCTAGAGCCCCATCTAGCTGGTTTTCCTCCTACGAGCAGTACTTC. The V and J genes are TRBV20-1 and TRBJ2-7; the D gene is possibly TRBD2 (5 bases). The CDR3 contains 17 residues. Germline CDR1 is DFQATT and CDR2 is SNEGSKA (reference sequence).

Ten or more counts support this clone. In DNA, the CDR3 is TGTGCCAGCATGGCCCGACCATCAGGAGGGAATCAGCCCCAGCATTTT. Translation: CASMARPSGGNQPQHF. The chain couples TRBV6-1 to TRBJ1-5; D is undetermined. Deletions cut 7 bases from V and 4 bases from J, with 20 bases between. The CDR3 runs to 16 residues. CDR1 and CDR2 (germline): MNHNS, SASEGT.

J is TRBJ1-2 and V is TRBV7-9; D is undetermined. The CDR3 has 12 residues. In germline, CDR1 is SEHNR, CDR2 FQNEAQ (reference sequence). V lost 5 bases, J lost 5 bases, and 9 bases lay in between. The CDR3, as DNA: TGTGCCAGCAGCCCCGAGAAGTATGGCTACACCTTC. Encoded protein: CASSPEKYGYTF.